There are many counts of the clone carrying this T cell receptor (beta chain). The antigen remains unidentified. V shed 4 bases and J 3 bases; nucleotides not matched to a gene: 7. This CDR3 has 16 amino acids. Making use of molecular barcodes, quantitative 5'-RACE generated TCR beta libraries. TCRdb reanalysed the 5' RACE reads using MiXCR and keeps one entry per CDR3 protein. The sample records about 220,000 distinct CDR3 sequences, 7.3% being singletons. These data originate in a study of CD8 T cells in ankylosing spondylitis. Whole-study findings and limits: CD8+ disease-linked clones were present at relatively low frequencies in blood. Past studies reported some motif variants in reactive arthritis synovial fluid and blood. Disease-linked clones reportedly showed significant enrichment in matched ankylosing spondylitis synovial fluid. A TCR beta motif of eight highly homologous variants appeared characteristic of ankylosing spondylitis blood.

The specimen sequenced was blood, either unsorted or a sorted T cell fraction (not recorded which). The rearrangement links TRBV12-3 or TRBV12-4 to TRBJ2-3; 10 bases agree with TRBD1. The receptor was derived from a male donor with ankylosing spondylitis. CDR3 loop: CASSYSRDRGTDTQYF. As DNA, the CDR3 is TGTGCCAGCAGTTACTCCCGGGACAGGGGTACAGATACGCAGTATTTT.